This T cell receptor beta chain was observed in a study of tissue T cells after allogeneic stem cell transplantation. Overall study context: All graft-versus-host disease patients had gastrointestinal involvement and received several lines of directed therapy. Study-level results: Tissue-detected TCR repertoire was only partly captured by blood and spleen T cells. Sampling depth was limited, and the cohort was small and clinically varied.

On this clone itself: The antigen is unknown.

The data were produced by immunoSEQ multiplex PCR, yet TCRdb's version contains in-frame clones alone and is incomplete. The table includes just over 25,000 clones, less than 95% detected once. Germline CDR1 and CDR2: SNHLY and FYNNEI. Trimming removed 6 bases at V and 1 base at J, with 9 bases between. The CDR3 is 13 amino acids. Sequenced here: blood, sampled before transplantation. The chain links TRBV2 to TRBJ1-1; a possible D gene is TRBD1 (5 bases). This sequence was found in a male donor aged 60 or older who later had graft-versus-host disease after an allogeneic stem cell transplant. This CDR3 is CASSQRGNTEAFF. CDR3 sequence (DNA): TGTGCCAGCAGCCAGAGGGGGAACACTGAAGCTTTCTTT.